This T cell receptor beta chain was sequenced for a study of blood T cell repertoires in COVID-19. Individuals drawn from around 25 US areas were roughly 18 to 95 years old. Cohorts were based on clinical histories the participants reported. Donors in Cohort 3 counted as recovered after two negative PCRs, clearance, or symptom resolution. Assay used: immunoSEQ multiplex PCR; TCRdb lists only in-frame clones, some missing. Of over 150,000 clones listed, 82% are singletons. Source material: PBMCs or T cells enriched from blood (not recorded which). The receptor was isolated from a man aged 40-50 years who had recovered from COVID-19.

The CDR3 spells CASSAGLAENTGELFF. CDR3 bases: TGTGCCAGCAGCGCCGGCCTAGCAGAGAACACCGGGGAGCTGTTTTTT. The rearrangement links TRBV4-2 to TRBJ2-2; D might be TRBD2 (5 bases). V was pared by 5 bases and J by 1 base, with 14 bases between. There are 16 residues in the CDR3. The germline V gene has CDR1 LGHNA and CDR2 YNFKEQ.